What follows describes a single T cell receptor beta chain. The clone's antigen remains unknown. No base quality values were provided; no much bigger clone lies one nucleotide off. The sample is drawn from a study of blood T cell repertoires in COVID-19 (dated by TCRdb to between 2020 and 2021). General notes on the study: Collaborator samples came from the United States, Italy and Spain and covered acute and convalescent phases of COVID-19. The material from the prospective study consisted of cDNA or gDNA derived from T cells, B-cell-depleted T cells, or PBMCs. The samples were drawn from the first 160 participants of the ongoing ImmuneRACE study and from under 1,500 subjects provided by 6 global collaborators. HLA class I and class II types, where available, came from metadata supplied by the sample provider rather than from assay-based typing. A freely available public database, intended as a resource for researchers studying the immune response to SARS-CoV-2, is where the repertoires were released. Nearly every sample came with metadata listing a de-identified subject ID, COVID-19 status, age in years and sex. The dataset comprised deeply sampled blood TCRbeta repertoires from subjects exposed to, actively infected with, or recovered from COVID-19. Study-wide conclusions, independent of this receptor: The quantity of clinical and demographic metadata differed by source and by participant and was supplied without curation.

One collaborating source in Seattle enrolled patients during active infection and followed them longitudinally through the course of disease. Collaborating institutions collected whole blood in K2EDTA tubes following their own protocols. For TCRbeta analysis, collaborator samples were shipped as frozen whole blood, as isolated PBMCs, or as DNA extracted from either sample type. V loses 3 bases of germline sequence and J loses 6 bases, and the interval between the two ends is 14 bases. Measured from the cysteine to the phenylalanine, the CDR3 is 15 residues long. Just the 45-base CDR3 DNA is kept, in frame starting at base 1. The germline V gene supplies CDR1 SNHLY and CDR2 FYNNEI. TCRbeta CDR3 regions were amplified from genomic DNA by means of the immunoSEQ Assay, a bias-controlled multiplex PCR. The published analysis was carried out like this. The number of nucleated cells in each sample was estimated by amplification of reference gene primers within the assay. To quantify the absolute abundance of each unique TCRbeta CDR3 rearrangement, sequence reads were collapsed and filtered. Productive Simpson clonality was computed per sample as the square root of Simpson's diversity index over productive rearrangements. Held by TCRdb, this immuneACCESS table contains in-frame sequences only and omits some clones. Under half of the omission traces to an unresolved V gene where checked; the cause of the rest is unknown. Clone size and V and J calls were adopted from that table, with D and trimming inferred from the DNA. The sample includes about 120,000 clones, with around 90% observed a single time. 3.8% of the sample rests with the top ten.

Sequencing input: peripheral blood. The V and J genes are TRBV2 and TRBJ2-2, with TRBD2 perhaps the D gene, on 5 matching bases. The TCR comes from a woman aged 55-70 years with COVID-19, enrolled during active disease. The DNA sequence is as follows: TGTGCCAGCAGTGACGGCTGGGGAGCACCCGGGGAGCTGTTTTTT. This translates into CASSDGWGAPGELFF.